One and the same sample provided the 10 T cell receptor beta chains below, sequenced in a study of cytomegalovirus exposure and HLA in healthy donors. It was with 60 Vbeta and 13 Jbeta primers that the PCR ran. Clones were sequenced by immunoSEQ multiplex PCR, and TCRdb holds only the in-frame ones, with some missing. The sample consists of 90,000 to 120,000 clones, around four fifths of them appearing once. The sample was PBMCs. These receptors all come from a man aged 30 to 39 in good health and CMV-seronegative.

The chain links TRBV10-3 to TRBJ1-1; TRBD1 matches at 7 bases. The CDR3 contains 13 residues. V trimming: 3 bases; J trimming: 6 bases; junction bases outside the gene matches: 4. Germline CDR1 reads ENHRY; CDR2 reads SYGVKD. CDR3 in amino acids: CAISDGDSPEAFF. CDR3 bases: TGTGCCATCAGTGACGGGGACAGCCCTGAAGCTTTCTTT.

The V call is TRBV29-1, the J call TRBJ2-7; D gene ambiguous. Germline V CDR1 and CDR2: SQVTM, ANQGSEA. The CDR3 contains 13 residues. The V gene lost 5 bases and the J gene lost 4 bases, with 15 bases spanning the gap. CDR3 amino acids: CSVLSRVSYEQYF. CDR3 in DNA: TGCAGCGTTTTGAGTCGGGTCTCTTACGAGCAGTACTTC.

The sample holds one count of this clone. This sequence joins TRBV6-5 and TRBJ2-3; TRBD1 agrees at 9 bases. The length of the CDR3 is 15 residues. V shed 6 bases and J 6 bases; nucleotides not matched to a gene: 10. Per germline, CDR1 MNHEY and CDR2 SVGAGI. CDR3 in amino acids: CASSLNRGPGDTQYF. The CDR3 DNA reads as TGTGCCAGCAGCCTTAACAGGGGGCCGGGCGATACGCAGTATTTT.

The sample holds one count of this clone. V is TRBV7-7 and J is TRBJ1-1; 8 bases fit TRBD1. The CDR3 is 15 residues long. Germline trimming cut 5 bases from V and 1 base from J; bases unmatched to any gene: 6. The V gene's germline CDR1 is SSHAT and CDR2 FNYEAQ (reference sequence). CDR3 region: CASSPWTGRNTEAFF. As DNA, the CDR3 is TGTGCCAGCAGCCCGTGGACAGGGAGGAACACTGAAGCTTTCTTT.

CDR3 bases: TGTGCCAGCAGCCACAGGGATTCCTACGAGCAGTACTTC. As protein: CASSHRDSYEQYF. The V and J genes are TRBV6-1 and TRBJ2-5, with TRBD1 as a possible D gene (6 bases). The J call may be wrong; the DNA end is better matched by TRBJ2-7. The CDR3 is 13 amino acids. The V gene's germline CDR1 is MNHNS and CDR2 SASEGT.

This chain links TRBV23-1 with TRBJ1-4; D unresolved. TRBV23-1 is an ORF, and what it does is uncertain. V shed 6 bases and J shed 0 bases, with 17 bases lying between them. The CDR3 covers 17 residues. The CDR3 loop reads CASSNPGRRATNEKLFF. The CDR3 bases are TGCGCCAGCAGCAATCCGGGCCGGAGGGCAACTAATGAAAAACTGTTTTTT.

Only a few counts were recorded for this clone. This chain links TRBV2 with TRBJ2-2; tentatively, D is TRBD1 (6 bases). V lost 4 bases to trimming and J lost 0 bases, with 18 bases between them. Per germline, CDR1 SNHLY and CDR2 FYNNEI. CDR3 length: 18 amino acids. CDR3 DNA sequence: TGTGCCAGCAGTGTCCCCCGACAGGATCTAGCGAACACCGGGGAGCTGTTTTTT. It codes for CASSVPRQDLANTGELFF. Full variable domain (outside the CDR3, taken from reference TRBV2 and TRBJ2-2): EPEVTQTPSHQVTQMGQEVILRCVPISNHLYFYWYRQILGQKVEFLVSFYNNEISEKSEIFDDQFSVERPDGSNFTLKIRSTKLEDSAMYFCASSVPRQDLANTGELFFGEGSRLTVL.

The rearrangement uses TRBV6-1 and TRBJ2-7; 9 bases align to TRBD2. CDR3 length equals 15 residues. The V gene end was trimmed by 6 bases and the J gene end by 0 bases; junction bases not matched to a gene: 6. Germline CDR1 is MNHNS and CDR2 is SASEGT. Here the CDR3 reads CASRRLADSSYEQYF. CDR3 nucleotides: TGTGCCAGCAGGAGACTAGCGGATAGCTCCTACGAGCAGTACTTC.

The chain joins TRBV15 to TRBJ2-2, with unresolved D. This CDR3 comprises 15 residues. Trimming stripped 0 bases from V and 4 bases from J, with 9 bases between. Looked up from germline, CDR1 is LNHNV and CDR2 is YYDKDF (reference sequence). The CDR3 coding sequence is TGTGCCACCAGCAGAGATACGCAGGCCACCGGGGAGCTGTTTTTT. Translating gives CATSRDTQATGELFF.

This chain uses TRBV7-2 with TRBJ2-3; unclear D gene. Trimming shortened V by 3 bases and J by 1 base, and 5 bases separated the two germline ends. This CDR3 region has 13 residues. CDR1 is SGHTA and CDR2 is FQGNSA in the germline V gene. The CDR3 sequence is CASSFRGTDTQYF. CDR3 nucleotides: TGTGCCAGCAGCTTTAGAGGCACAGATACGCAGTATTTT.